The rows below give T cell receptor beta chains drawn from one sample of a study of blood T cell repertoires in COVID-19. Assay used: immunoSEQ multiplex PCR; TCRdb lists only in-frame clones, some missing. The sample contains tens of thousands of clones, roughly 82% of which appear only once. The sample was peripheral blood. These receptors were collected from a man older than 75 with active or convalescent COVID-19. Each CDR3 is given with its conserved first and last residue. The D gene is left open where the match is weak. Expanded clones are given a class, and other clones once, few, many or no size at all.

j_call: TRBJ1-3; d_call: TRBD1; clone_size: NA; v_call: TRBV3-1/TRBV3-2; cdr3_aa: CASSRRQGTSGNTIYF; cdr3_nt: TGTGCCAGCAGCCGGAGACAGGGTACCTCTGGAAACACCATATATTTT
j_call: TRBJ2-3; d_call: NA; clone_size: NA; v_call: TRBV20-1; cdr3_aa: CSVRLTDTQYF; cdr3_nt: TGCAGTGTTCGACTCACAGATACGCAGTATTTT
j_call: TRBJ2-3; d_call: TRBD2; clone_size: NA; v_call: TRBV2; cdr3_aa: CASNLAGGKDTQYF; cdr3_nt: TGTGCCAGCAATCTAGCGGGTGGCAAAGATACGCAGTATTTT
j_call: TRBJ2-7; d_call: NA; clone_size: NA; v_call: TRBV18; cdr3_aa: CASSRRNPDSRYEQYF; cdr3_nt: TGTGCCAGCTCCCGTCGCAACCCGGACAGCCGGTACGAGCAGTACTTC
j_call: TRBJ1-4; d_call: NA; clone_size: NA; v_call: TRBV14; cdr3_aa: CASSPSSSGVWEKLFF; cdr3_nt: TGTGCCAGCAGCCCTTCGTCCTCGGGGGTATGGGAAAAACTGTTTTTT
j_call: TRBJ1-4; d_call: TRBD1; clone_size: NA; v_call: TRBV5-8; cdr3_aa: CASSYGTGGYTNEKLFF; cdr3_nt: TGTGCCAGCAGCTATGGGACAGGGGGTTACACTAATGAAAAACTGTTTTTT
j_call: TRBJ2-2; d_call: NA; clone_size: few; v_call: TRBV6-1; cdr3_aa: CASSEGARFTGELFF; cdr3_nt: TGTGCCAGCAGTGAGGGGGCCAGGTTCACCGGGGAGCTGTTTTTT
j_call: TRBJ1-2; d_call: NA; clone_size: NA; v_call: TRBV6-1; cdr3_aa: CASSEQGADGYTF; cdr3_nt: TGTGCCAGCAGTGAACAGGGTGCGGATGGCTACACCTTC
j_call: TRBJ2-3; d_call: TRBD2; clone_size: NA; v_call: TRBV6-5; cdr3_aa: CASRPGGTSTDTQYF; cdr3_nt: TGTGCCAGCAGGCCGGGGGGGACGAGCACAGATACGCAGTATTTT
j_call: TRBJ2-7; d_call: NA; clone_size: NA; v_call: TRBV24-1; cdr3_aa: CATSDSGTRAGLEQYF; cdr3_nt: TGTGCCACCAGTGATTCCGGGACAAGGGCCGGCCTCGAGCAGTACTTC
j_call: TRBJ2-1; d_call: NA; clone_size: few; v_call: TRBV29-1; cdr3_aa: CSVGLINEQFF; cdr3_nt: TGCAGCGTTGGACTCATCAATGAGCAGTTCTTC
j_call: TRBJ2-1; d_call: TRBD1; clone_size: NA; v_call: TRBV2; cdr3_aa: CASSPGGSSDEQFF; cdr3_nt: TGTGCCAGCAGTCCAGGGGGTAGCAGCGATGAGCAGTTCTTC
j_call: TRBJ1-4; d_call: NA; clone_size: NA; v_call: TRBV6-2/TRBV6-3; cdr3_aa: CASSSSGGREKLFF; cdr3_nt: TGTGCCAGCAGTAGCTCCGGCGGGCGGGAAAAACTGTTTTTT
j_call: TRBJ2-7; d_call: TRBD1; clone_size: NA; v_call: TRBV19; cdr3_aa: CATTGQGGEQYF; cdr3_nt: TGTGCCACAACGGGACAGGGAGGCGAGCAGTACTTC
j_call: TRBJ1-3; d_call: NA; clone_size: NA; v_call: TRBV7-9; cdr3_aa: CASSLPLSGNTIYF; cdr3_nt: TGTGCCAGCAGCTTGCCACTGTCTGGAAACACCATATATTTT
j_call: TRBJ2-3; d_call: TRBD2; clone_size: NA; v_call: TRBV2; cdr3_aa: CASSESGGGTDTQYF; cdr3_nt: TGTGCCAGCAGTGAAAGCGGGGGAGGCACAGATACGCAGTATTTT
j_call: TRBJ2-1; d_call: NA; clone_size: NA; v_call: TRBV5-6; cdr3_aa: CASSSGDSTFYNEQFF; cdr3_nt: TGTGCCAGCAGCTCGGGGGACAGCACCTTCTACAATGAGCAGTTCTTC
j_call: TRBJ1-2; d_call: NA; clone_size: NA; v_call: TRBV2; cdr3_aa: CASSEAAANYGYTF; cdr3_nt: TGTGCCAGCAGTGAAGCGGCAGCGAACTATGGCTACACCTTC
j_call: TRBJ1-2; d_call: NA; clone_size: NA; v_call: TRBV28; cdr3_aa: CASSSTGNYGYTF; cdr3_nt: TGTGCCAGCAGTAGCACAGGGAACTATGGCTACACCTTC
j_call: TRBJ2-5; d_call: NA; clone_size: NA; v_call: TRBV4-1; cdr3_aa: CASSQGSLGVQETQYF; cdr3_nt: TGCGCCAGCAGCCAAGGTTCCCTGGGCGTGCAAGAGACCCAGTACTTC
j_call: TRBJ2-5; d_call: NA; clone_size: NA; v_call: TRBV15; cdr3_aa: CATSKSGAATQEAQYF; cdr3_nt: TGTGCCACCAGCAAGAGCGGAGCGGCGACACAAGAGGCCCAGTACTTC
j_call: TRBJ2-7; d_call: TRBD2; clone_size: NA; v_call: TRBV19; cdr3_aa: CASTNRISGAYEQYF; cdr3_nt: TGTGCCAGTACAAACCGGATTAGCGGGGCCTACGAGCAGTACTTC
j_call: TRBJ2-1; d_call: TRBD2; clone_size: NA; v_call: TRBV5-6; cdr3_aa: CASSLTSGGWGSYNEQFF; cdr3_nt: TGTGCCAGCAGCTTGACTAGCGGGGGATGGGGATCCTACAATGAGCAGTTCTTC
j_call: TRBJ1-6; d_call: NA; clone_size: NA; v_call: TRBV2; cdr3_aa: CASRTGTHNNSPLHF; cdr3_nt: TGTGCCAGCCGAACCGGGACTCACAATAATTCACCCCTCCACTTT
j_call: TRBJ2-7; d_call: NA; clone_size: NA; v_call: TRBV28; cdr3_aa: CASSLLTGTYYEQYF; cdr3_nt: TGTGCCAGCAGTTTATTGACCGGGACATACTACGAGCAGTACTTC
j_call: TRBJ2-2; d_call: TRBD1; clone_size: NA; v_call: TRBV6-2/TRBV6-3; cdr3_aa: CASSPPRQGRNTGELFF; cdr3_nt: TGTGCCAGCAGCCCACCTCGACAGGGGAGGAACACCGGGGAGCTGTTTTTT
j_call: TRBJ2-1; d_call: NA; clone_size: NA; v_call: TRBV9; cdr3_aa: CASSIGGSSYNEQFF; cdr3_nt: TGTGCCAGCAGCATAGGAGGGAGCTCCTACAATGAGCAGTTCTTC
j_call: TRBJ1-1; d_call: NA; clone_size: NA; v_call: TRBV2; cdr3_aa: CASTEATEAFF; cdr3_nt: TGTGCCAGCACTGAGGCCACAGAAGCTTTCTTT
j_call: TRBJ1-5; d_call: TRBD1; clone_size: NA; v_call: TRBV19; cdr3_aa: CASRDRGGQPQHF; cdr3_nt: TGTGCCAGTCGGGACAGGGGCGGGCAGCCCCAGCATTTT
j_call: TRBJ2-2; d_call: NA; clone_size: few; v_call: TRBV12-3/TRBV12-4; cdr3_aa: CASSSRQTGELFF; cdr3_nt: TGTGCCAGCAGTTCCCGACAAACCGGGGAGCTGTTTTTT
j_call: TRBJ2-2; d_call: NA; clone_size: NA; v_call: TRBV7-8; cdr3_aa: CATREVRWRPNTGELFF; cdr3_nt: TGTGCCACCCGGGAAGTGCGGTGGCGGCCGAACACCGGGGAGCTGTTTTTT
j_call: TRBJ2-3; d_call: TRBD2; clone_size: NA; v_call: TRBV14; cdr3_aa: CASSKKLAASTDTQYF; cdr3_nt: TGTGCCAGCAGCAAAAAGCTAGCGGCTAGCACAGATACGCAGTATTTT
j_call: TRBJ1-1; d_call: NA; clone_size: NA; v_call: TRBV9; cdr3_aa: CASSVVRENTEAFF; cdr3_nt: TGTGCCAGCAGCGTAGTGAGGGAGAACACTGAAGCTTTCTTT
j_call: TRBJ1-2; d_call: NA; clone_size: few; v_call: TRBV4-2; cdr3_aa: CASSQGGSRGYGYTF; cdr3_nt: TGTGCCAGCAGCCAAGGGGGAAGCAGGGGCTATGGCTACACCTTC
j_call: TRBJ1-1; d_call: NA; clone_size: NA; v_call: TRBV25-1; cdr3_aa: CASSEAGRGNTEAFF; cdr3_nt: TGTGCCAGCAGTGAGGCGGGGAGGGGGAACACTGAAGCTTTCTTT
j_call: TRBJ1-1; d_call: NA; clone_size: NA; v_call: TRBV3-1/TRBV3-2; cdr3_aa: CASSQVGSNTEAFF; cdr3_nt: TGTGCCAGCAGCCAAGTCGGGTCCAACACTGAAGCTTTCTTT
j_call: TRBJ2-3; d_call: TRBD2; clone_size: NA; v_call: TRBV5-1; cdr3_aa: CASSLGREFSDTQYF; cdr3_nt: TGCGCCAGCAGCCTGGGGCGGGAGTTCTCAGATACGCAGTATTTT
j_call: TRBJ2-1; d_call: TRBD2; clone_size: NA; v_call: TRBV28; cdr3_aa: CASRPQAGGINEQFF; cdr3_nt: TGTGCCAGCAGGCCCCAAGCGGGAGGAATCAATGAGCAGTTCTTC
j_call: TRBJ1-2; d_call: NA; clone_size: NA; v_call: TRBV30; cdr3_aa: CAWAGGDGYTF; cdr3_nt: TGTGCCTGGGCTGGGGGGGATGGCTACACCTTC
j_call: TRBJ2-7; d_call: TRBD2; clone_size: NA; v_call: TRBV5-1; cdr3_aa: CASSLTTSGDHEQYF; cdr3_nt: TGCGCCAGCAGCTTGACCACTAGCGGGGACCACGAGCAGTACTTC